This entry lists 11 T cell receptor beta chains sequenced from one sample in a study of T cell repertoires in cytomegalovirus infection (dated by TCRdb to the late 2010s). TCRdb records Illumina HiSeq 1500 as the sequencer. TCRdb reprocessed the public reads (quality trimming at Q25 with fastp, clone calling with MiXCR) and kept in-frame beta chains. Rows with a matching CDR3 protein are joined into one entry that keeps the most common DNA and genes. Recorded for this sample are about 340,000 distinct CDR3 sequences; 25% to 30% of them occurred a single time. The biggest ten clones account for around 18% of the sample. No antigen is known for these receptors. The treatment or condition tag for this specimen amounts to: in vitro stimulation with specific CMV peptide epitopes to enrich CMV-specific T cells. Sample: cultured PBMCs, taken from culture after CMV antigen stimulation. These receptors were taken from a human donor in good health (CMV status not recorded). Some clones in this sample may be carry-over from other donors' samples.

The sample holds a few counts of this clonotype. The chain uses TRBV29-1 and TRBJ2-3, with 8 bases fitting TRBD2. CDR1 and CDR2 (germline): SQVTM, ANQGSEA. J gave up 3 bases and V 7 bases, and 15 bases lay outside the gene matches. The CDR3 sequence is 16 residues long. CDR3 protein: CSAYDPNGGETDTQYF. The CDR3 bases are TGCAGCGCCTACGACCCGAACGGGGGGGAGACAGATACGCAGTATTTT.

This clonotype has a handful of counts. This chain connects TRBV12-3 or TRBV12-4 to TRBJ1-6, with a tentative D call TRBD1 (5 bases). This CDR3 has 15 residues. Trimming took off 6 bases at V and 10 bases at J, with 19 bases between the two ends. The CDR3 sequence: CASSLTDLSLSPLHF. CDR3 bases: TGTGCCAGCAGCCTGACAGACCTTTCGCTCTCACCCCTCCACTTT.

The sample holds many counts of this clonotype. This chain joins TRBV3-1 and TRBJ2-7, with 12 bases matching TRBD2. V was pared by 4 bases and J by 5 bases, with 9 bases of the junction left unmatched. The length of the CDR3 is 16 residues. Germline lookup yields CDR1 LGHDT and CDR2 YNNKEL (reference sequence). The CDR3 spells CASSPQLAGGLNEQYF. Written as DNA, the CDR3 is TGTGCCAGCAGCCCTCAACTAGCGGGAGGACTGAACGAGCAGTACTTC.

In the case of this clonotype: Because it lacks the conserved phenylalanine or tryptophan at the end, this CDR3 is likely a read error. The chain has TRBV10-3 and TRBJ2-7, with D hard to call. V lost 8 bases to trimming and J lost 5 bases, with 16 bases between them. Per germline, CDR1 ENHRY and CDR2 SYGVKD. CDR3 length equals 13 residues. The CDR3 DNA reads as TGTGCCATCGGCCCCGGGTACCCCCACGAGCAGTACCTC. Protein: CAIGPGYPHEQYL.

This chain joins TRBV4-1 and TRBJ2-1, with 9 bases matching TRBD2. CDR1 and CDR2 (germline): MGHRA, YSYEKL. The CDR3 loop spans 16 amino acids. J lost 2 bases, V lost 3 bases, and 5 bases had no gene match. The CDR3 region is CASSQGSGGTYNEQFF. CDR3 in DNA: TGCGCCAGCAGCCAGGGGAGCGGGGGGACCTACAATGAGCAGTTCTTC.

The CDR3 spells CASTYLTNTGELFF. The CDR3 DNA reads TGTGCCAGCACGTACCTTACGAACACCGGGGAGCTGTTTTTT. The rearrangement uses TRBV2 and TRBJ2-2; D gene ambiguous. CDR1 SNHLY and CDR2 FYNNEI come from the germline V gene. This CDR3 is 14 amino acids long. The germline V and J ends were trimmed by 7 bases and 0 bases, with 9 bases remaining between them.

In its sample, this clonotype was seen a few times. The chain joins TRBV7-2 to TRBJ1-2; TRBD1 might be the D (6 bases). CDR1 SGHTA and CDR2 FQGNSA come from the germline V gene. V dropped 5 bases and J dropped 4 bases, with 14 bases sitting between them. The CDR3 consists of 14 residues. The CDR3 bases are TGTGCCAGCAGCCCCGCAGGGGCCTCCTATGGCTACACCTTC. This translates into CASSPAGASYGYTF.

The V and J genes are TRBV28 and TRBJ2-3; tentatively, D is TRBD1 or TRBD2 (6 bases each). The CDR3 is made up of 14 amino acids. Germline loops: CDR1 MDHEN, CDR2 SYDVKM. V was trimmed by 5 bases and J by 5 bases, leaving 14 bases between them. In DNA form, the CDR3 reads TGTGCCAGCAGTGAGGGAGGACAGAGAGATACGCAGTATTTT. Its translation is CASSEGGQRDTQYF.

This chain joins TRBV12-3 or TRBV12-4 and TRBJ1-2, with D hard to call. V was shortened by 5 bases and J by 7 bases, with 11 bases between the two germline ends. The CDR3 has 12 amino acids. The CDR3 region is CASSPAALGYTF. The CDR3 DNA sequence: TGTGCCAGCAGTCCCGCCGCTCTTGGCTACACCTTC.

Of note for this clonotype: An end of the junction does not agree with germline; a read error may underlie this. The chain has TRBV28 and TRBJ2-1, with a possible D match to TRBD2 (6 bases). Germline values: CDR1 MDHEN, CDR2 SYDVKM. There are 15 residues in the CDR3. CDR3 sequence: CASIPPTRAYSEQFF. CDR3 bases: TGTGCCAGCATCCCACCGACTAGGGCCTACAGTGAGCAGTTCTTC.

The rearrangement joins TRBV7-2 to TRBJ2-7, with D maybe TRBD2 (5 bases). This CDR3 contains 14 residues. Between the trimmed V and J ends, which lost 1 base and 1 base, there was a span of 8 bases. CDR1 is SGHTA and CDR2 is FQGNSA in the germline V gene. CDR3 sequence reads: CASSLEEGSYEQYF. The CDR3 coding sequence is TGTGCCAGCAGCTTAGAAGAGGGTTCCTACGAGCAGTACTTC.